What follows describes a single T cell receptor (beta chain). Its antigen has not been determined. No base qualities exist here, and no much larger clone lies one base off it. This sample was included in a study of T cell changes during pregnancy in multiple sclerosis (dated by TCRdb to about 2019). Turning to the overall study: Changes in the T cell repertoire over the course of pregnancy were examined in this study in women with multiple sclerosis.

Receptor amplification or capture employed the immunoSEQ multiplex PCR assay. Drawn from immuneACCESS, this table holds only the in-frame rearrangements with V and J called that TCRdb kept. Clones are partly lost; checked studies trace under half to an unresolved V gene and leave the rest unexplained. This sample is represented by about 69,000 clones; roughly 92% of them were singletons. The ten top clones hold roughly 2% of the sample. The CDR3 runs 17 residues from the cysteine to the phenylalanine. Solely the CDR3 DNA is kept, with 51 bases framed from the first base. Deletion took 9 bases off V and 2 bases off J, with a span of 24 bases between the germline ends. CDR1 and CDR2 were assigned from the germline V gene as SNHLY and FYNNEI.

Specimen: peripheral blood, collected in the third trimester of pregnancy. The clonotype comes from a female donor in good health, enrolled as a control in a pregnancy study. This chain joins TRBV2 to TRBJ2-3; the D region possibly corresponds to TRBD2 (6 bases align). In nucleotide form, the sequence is TGTGCCAGGACCCCCCCCGGAGGGGACTTATTCACAGATACGCAGTATTTT. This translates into CARTPPGGDLFTDTQYF.